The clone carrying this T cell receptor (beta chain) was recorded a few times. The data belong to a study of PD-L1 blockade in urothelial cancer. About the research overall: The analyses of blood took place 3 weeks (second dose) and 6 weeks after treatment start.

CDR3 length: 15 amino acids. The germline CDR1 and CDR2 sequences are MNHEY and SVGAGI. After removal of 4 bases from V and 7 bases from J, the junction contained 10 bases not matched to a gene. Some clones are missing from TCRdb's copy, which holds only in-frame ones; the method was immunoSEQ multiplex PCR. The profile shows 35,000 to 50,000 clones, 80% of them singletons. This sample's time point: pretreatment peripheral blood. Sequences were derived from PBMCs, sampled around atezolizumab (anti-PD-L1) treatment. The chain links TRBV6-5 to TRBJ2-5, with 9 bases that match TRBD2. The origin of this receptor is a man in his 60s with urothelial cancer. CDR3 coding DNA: TGTGCCAGCAGTTCGACTAGCGGACCCATAGGGACCCAGTACTTC. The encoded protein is CASSSTSGPIGTQYF.